These 24 T cell receptor beta chains came from one sample sequenced in a study of T cells in Graves' hyperthyroidism and ophthalmopathy. Amplification of TCR beta CDR3 regions was performed using RNA transcripts as template. A set of HTBI primers served as the primers for a first-round RT-PCR of the TCR CDR3. MiXCR was run by TCRdb on the multiplex PCR reads, yielding one entry per CDR3 protein. The sample holds 500,000 to 600,000 distinct CDR3 sequences, about 20% seen once. Sequenced sample: blood. These receptors were collected from a man aged 35-49 years with Graves' ophthalmopathy.

This clonotype has only one observation. The rearrangement uses TRBV10-3 and TRBJ2-7; TRBD2 agrees at 9 bases. This CDR3 is built from 15 residues. V was clipped by 10 bases and J by 0 bases; unmatched bases: 10. Looked up from germline, CDR1 is ENHRY and CDR2 is SYGVKD. The CDR3 sequence: CATAGGIGSSYEQYF. Written as DNA, the CDR3 is TGTGCCACCGCGGGGGGGATAGGCAGCTCCTACGAGCAGTACTTC.

This clonotype showed up many times. The chain combines TRBV12-3 or TRBV12-4 with TRBJ2-1, with 11 bases fitting TRBD2. This CDR3 comprises 16 residues. V was clipped by 7 bases and J by 9 bases; unmatched bases: 14. Here the CDR3 DNA reads TGTGCCAGCACCCTGAGGGTAGCGGGGGGGCGGGGTGAGCAGTTCTTC. Its protein is CASTLRVAGGRGEQFF.

This clonotype has a count of ten or more. This sequence joins TRBV7-8 and TRBJ2-5; TRBD1 is a possible D gene (6 bases). Germline V lookup: CDR1 SGHVS, CDR2 FQNEAQ. V lost 5 bases and J lost 5, with 15 bases in between. The CDR3 has 14 residues. The CDR3 coding sequence is TGTGCCAGCAGCCCGGACAGCCTCCGGGAGACCCAGTACTTC. Protein: CASSPDSLRETQYF.

The chain couples TRBV29-1 to TRBJ1-5, with TRBD1 matching over 9 bases. The germline gives CDR1 SQVTM, CDR2 ANQGSEA. The CDR3 spans 13 residues. The trim removed 6 bases at V and 7 bases at J, leaving 7 bases unmatched. The CDR3 region has the DNA TGCAGCGTCGGGGACAGGGAGAACCAGCCCCAGCATTTT. Amino acid sequence: CSVGDRENQPQHF.

This chain links TRBV5-1 with TRBJ1-1; D uncertain. The CDR3 spans 13 residues. Trimming removed 4 bases at V and 11 bases at J, with 18 bases between. The germline gives CDR1 SGHRS, CDR2 YFSETQ. This chain's CDR3 is CASSIPGLEAAFF. DNA of the CDR3: TGCGCCAGCAGCATCCCGGGCCTCGAGGCGGCTTTCTTT.

This clonotype was seen a handful of times. The rearrangement joins TRBV5-1 to TRBJ1-5, with D maybe TRBD1 (5 bases). The length of the CDR3 is 13 residues. Trimming stripped 5 bases from V and 1 base from J, with 7 bases between. Germline V gene lookup returns CDR1 SGHRS and CDR2 YFSETQ. The CDR3 here is CASRKGSNQPQHF. The CDR3 DNA reads as TGCGCCAGCAGAAAGGGGAGCAATCAGCCCCAGCATTTT. Full variable domain (remainder filled in from reference TRBV5-1 and TRBJ1-5): KAGVTQTPRYLIKTRGQQVTLSCSPISGHRSVSWYQQTPGQGLQFLFEYFSETQRNKGNFPGRFSGRQFSNSRSEMNVSTLELGDSALYLCASRKGSNQPQHFGDGTRLSIL.

This clonotype was seen repeatedly, ten times or more. The J gene is TRBJ1-5, the V gene TRBV12-3 or TRBV12-4, with D possibly matching TRBD1 (6 bases). CDR3 length: 14 amino acids. The ends were cut back, 7 bases at V and 9 bases at J, with 19 bases in the middle. The CDR3 region has the DNA TGTGCCAGCACCTCAGGGGCCCTGGGATCGCCCCAGCATTTT. It codes for CASTSGALGSPQHF.

The chain carries TRBV30 and TRBJ2-3, with TRBD2 matching 7 bases. Germline loops: CDR1 GTSNPN, CDR2 SVGIG (reference sequence). V shed 2 bases, J shed 3 bases, and the junction held 5 bases outside the gene matches. The CDR3 totals 14 residues. The CDR3 loop reads CAWSRGTNTDTQYF. The CDR3 region has the DNA TGTGCCTGGAGTCGGGGGACTAATACAGATACGCAGTATTTT.

This clonotype was counted only a few times. One end of the junction fails to match germline, which may point to a read error. The chain employs TRBV12-5 and TRBJ2-1; D is perhaps TRBD1 (5 bases). CDR1 and CDR2 from the germline V gene are LGHNT and FRNRAP. CDR3 length equals 13 residues. The CDR3 sequence is CATQPDSYSEQFF. CDR3 nucleotide sequence: TGTGCTACCCAACCCGACAGTTACAGTGAGCAGTTCTTC.

The V call is TRBV29-1, the J call TRBJ2-7; perhaps TRBD1 as D (6 bases). The CDR3 extends over 14 amino acids. The V and J ends lost 0 bases and 4 bases respectively, with 13 bases between them. CDR1 and CDR2 (germline): SQVTM, ANQGSEA. The CDR3 DNA reads as TGCAGCGTTGAAGAACCGGGACAAGTATACGAGCAGTACTTC. This sequence encodes CSVEEPGQVYEQYF.

This chain connects TRBV7-6 to TRBJ2-4; D gene ambiguous. Germline V gene sequence: CDR1 SGHVS, CDR2 FNYEAQ. CDR3 size: 13 residues. V dropped 8 bases and J dropped 8 bases, with 16 bases sitting between them. The CDR3 region has the DNA TGTGCCAGCGCTCTAGACGCGCTCGACATTCAGTACTTC. It is translated as CASALDALDIQYF.

This chain uses TRBV6-2 or TRBV6-3 with TRBJ1-2; 9 nucleotides agree with TRBD1. Trimming took 4 bases from V and 4 from J; bases not matched to a gene: 7. There are 15 residues in the CDR3. The V gene's germline CDR1 is MNHEY and CDR2 SVGEGT. The chain's CDR3 is CASSSSTGGLYGYTF. In DNA form, the CDR3 reads TGTGCCAGCAGTTCCTCCACAGGGGGCCTCTATGGCTACACCTTC.

This clonotype has more than one count but fewer than ten. The chain couples TRBV6-1 to TRBJ2-1; the match to TRBD2 covers 10 bases. CDR3 size: 15 residues. CDR1 MNHNS and CDR2 SASEGT come from the germline V gene. With 5 bases clipped from V and 5 bases from J, the junction kept 6 bases outside the gene matches. CDR3 in amino acids: CASSSPGLAHNEQFF. The CDR3 bases are TGTGCCAGCAGTTCCCCGGGACTAGCGCACAATGAGCAGTTCTTC.

This clonotype appeared many times. The V call is TRBV7-3, the J call TRBJ1-1; no reliable D call. V lost 2 bases to trimming and J lost 2 bases, with 12 bases between them. From germline, CDR1 is SGHTA and CDR2 FQGTGA. The CDR3 is 15 residues long. The CDR3 reads CASSLFIPYNTEAFF. CDR3 DNA sequence: TGTGCCAGCAGCTTATTTATCCCCTACAACACTGAAGCTTTCTTT.

The chain joins TRBV6-2 or TRBV6-3 to TRBJ1-6; D is undetermined. CDR3 length: 15 residues. Trimming stripped 5 bases from V and 7 bases from J, with 15 bases between. Germline V lookup: CDR1 MNHEY, CDR2 SVGEGT. The CDR3 DNA follows: TGTGCCAGCAGTACCCTAAGGGCGCGGAATTCACCCCTCCACTTT. This gives the protein CASSTLRARNSPLHF.

This clonotype was counted between two and nine times. The CDR3: CASSPLAGGQYVYF. The CDR3 DNA reads TGTGCCAGCAGCCCATTAGCGGGGGGGCAATATGTGTACTTC. The chain couples TRBV3-1 to TRBJ2-4, with 11 bases lining up with TRBD2. Unmatched junction bases numbered 11, after V lost 4 bases and J lost 15 bases. Germline CDR1 reads LGHDT; CDR2 reads YNNKEL (reference sequence). The length of the CDR3 is 14 residues.

This clonotype was seen a handful of times. This chain's CDR3 is CASSSFGPAGMTDTQYF. CDR3 in DNA: TGTGCCAGCAGCTCCTTTGGACCAGCGGGGATGACAGATACGCAGTATTTT. V is TRBV7-3 and J is TRBJ2-3; the match to TRBD2 covers 7 bases. Germline V CDR1 and CDR2: SGHTA, FQGTGA. Germline trimming cut 4 bases from V and 3 bases from J; bases unmatched to any gene: 13. The CDR3 runs to 17 residues. The full variable domain, completed using reference TRBV7-3 and TRBJ2-3, is GAGVSQTPSNKVTEKGKYVELRCDPISGHTALYWYRQSLGQGPEFLIYFQGTGAADDSGLPNDRFFAVRPEGSVSTLKIQRTERGDSAVYLCASSSFGPAGMTDTQYFGPGTRLTVL.

This clonotype was counted a few times. V and J are TRBV18 and TRBJ2-1; D is undetermined. The CDR3 extends over 16 amino acids. CDR1 and CDR2 from the germline V gene are KGHSH and LQKENI. Trimming pared 0 bases from V and 1 base from J, leaving 10 bases between. In DNA form, the CDR3 reads TGTGCCAGCTCACCACCTCTAGTAAGGTCCTACAATGAGCAGTTCTTC. Translation gives CASSPPLVRSYNEQFF.

This chain joins TRBV29-1 and TRBJ2-1; D ambiguous. V was trimmed by 4 bases and J by 5 bases, leaving 9 bases between them. This CDR3 region has 12 residues. Germline CDR1 is SQVTM and CDR2 is ANQGSEA. CDR3 in DNA: TGCAGCGTTGCGTATGCGCACAATGAGCAGTTCTTC. This gives the protein CSVAYAHNEQFF.

To note about this clonotype: Just one base apart from a much larger clone, this may be a read error. The CDR3 bases are TGTGCCTGGAGAGTCCTGGGCTTCGGTGGCTACACCTTC. This gives the protein CAWRVLGFGGYTF. The J gene is TRBJ1-2, the V gene TRBV30; D unclear. V lost 3 bases to trimming and J lost 7 bases, with 15 bases between them. Germline values: CDR1 GTSNPN, CDR2 SVGIG (reference sequence). The CDR3 extends over 13 amino acids.

J is TRBJ1-2 and V is TRBV5-5, with no clear D. Germline V gene lookup returns CDR1 SGHKS and CDR2 YYEKEE (reference sequence). This CDR3 comprises 14 residues. With 7 bases removed from V and 0 bases from J, the gap between germline ends came to 13 bases. The CDR3 DNA is TGTGCCAGCTCCGAGGTCAAATCTAACTATGGCTACACCTTC. The encoded protein is CASSEVKSNYGYTF.

This clonotype was counted many times. The chain joins TRBV30 to TRBJ2-2, with unresolved D. The V gene's germline CDR1 is GTSNPN and CDR2 SVGIG (reference sequence). The CDR3 extends over 14 amino acids. Trimming left V 4 bases short and J 2 bases short, with 11 bases between. Here the CDR3 reads CAWNHLSNTGELFF. CDR3 coding DNA: TGTGCCTGGAATCACCTTAGTAACACCGGGGAGCTGTTTTTT.

This chain connects TRBV10-1 to TRBJ1-5; D not resolved. Looked up from germline, CDR1 is WNHNN and CDR2 is SYGVQD (reference sequence). The CDR3 covers 13 residues. V was trimmed by 5 bases and J by 7 bases, leaving 12 bases between them. In nucleotides, the CDR3 is TGCGCCAGCAGTCTAGGGATCGGACAGCCCCAGCATTTT. Its translation is CASSLGIGQPQHF.

CDR3 region: CASSLASRGQNTGELFF. CDR3 in DNA: TGCGCCAGCAGCTTGGCGTCCAGGGGGCAGAACACCGGGGAGCTGTTTTTT. The chain employs TRBV5-1 and TRBJ2-2, with TRBD1 matching over 8 bases. Germline V gives CDR1 SGHRS, CDR2 YFSETQ. The J segment lost 1 base and the V segment lost 0 bases, leaving 5 bases of the junction unmatched. The CDR3 extends over 17 amino acids.